The 15 T cell receptor beta chains below were found in one sample sequenced in a study of T cell changes during pregnancy in multiple sclerosis. Assay: immunoSEQ multiplex PCR; the TCRdb copy retains only in-frame clones and omits some. The table lists some 60,000 clones, around 90% of them singletons. Sequencing was performed on peripheral blood, taken after pregnancy. The receptors were gathered from a female donor in good health, enrolled as a control in a pregnancy study.

The V call is TRBV19, the J call TRBJ1-3, with D possibly being TRBD1 (6 bases). This CDR3 region has 17 residues. V was cut by 5 bases and J by 0 bases, with 17 bases left in between. CDR1 and CDR2 from the germline V gene are LNHDA and SQIVND (reference sequence). CDR3 coding DNA: TGTGCCAGTAGTCCTCGAGGCGACAGGCCCTCTGGAAACACCATATATTTT. Protein sequence: CASSPRGDRPSGNTIYF. The full variable domain, with the rest looked up from reference TRBV19 and TRBJ1-3, is DGGITQSPKYLFRKEGQNVTLSCEQNLNHDAMYWYRQDPGQGLRLIYYSQIVNDFQKGDIAEGYSVSREKKESFPLTVTSAQKNPTAFYLCASSPRGDRPSGNTIYFGEGSWLTVV.

This clone occurred once. The rearrangement uses TRBV7-3 and TRBJ2-3; TRBD2 aligns across 8 bases. The V and J ends lost 2 bases and 0 bases, in that order; junction bases with no gene match: 4. From germline, CDR1 is SGHTA and CDR2 FQGTGA. The CDR3 has 16 amino acids. The DNA of the CDR3 is TGTGCCAGCAGCTTAGGCCTAGCGGGTAGCACAGATACGCAGTATTTT. Its translation is CASSLGLAGSTDTQYF.

The chain carries TRBV7-2 and TRBJ2-1; 10 bases line up with TRBD2. Per germline, CDR1 SGHTA and CDR2 FQGNSA. V was pared by 3 bases and J by 0 bases, with 2 bases of the junction left unmatched. The CDR3 contains 16 residues. CDR3: CASSFPSGSSYNEQFF. The CDR3 DNA is TGTGCCAGCAGCTTTCCTAGCGGGAGCTCCTACAATGAGCAGTTCTTC.

This clone was found once. The CDR3 nucleotides read TGTGCCAGCAGTTTATCCCCGACTAGCGGGGAGACCCAGTACTTC. Translation gives CASSLSPTSGETQYF. The chain combines TRBV27 with TRBJ2-5; 10 nucleotides match TRBD2. This CDR3 comprises 15 residues. Trimming at V came to 0 bases and at J to 5 bases, leaving 3 bases not matched to a gene. Germline V CDR1 and CDR2: MNHEY, SMNVEV (reference sequence).

This chain uses TRBV10-3 with TRBJ2-4; 7 nucleotides line up with TRBD1. Germline CDR1 and CDR2: ENHRY and SYGVKD. Trimming took 7 bases from V and 0 from J; bases not matched to a gene: 9. This CDR3 has 16 residues. This CDR3 reads CAIKDRDSLAKNIQYF. In DNA form, the CDR3 reads TGTGCCATCAAGGATAGGGACAGTTTAGCCAAAAACATTCAGTACTTC.

By share, this clone counts as medium-sized (0.01 to 0.1%). The chain carries TRBV7-6 and TRBJ2-5; perhaps TRBD2 as D (6 bases). The V end was cut by 2 bases, the J end by 5 bases, with 15 bases between. CDR3 length: 15 residues. Per the germline V gene, CDR1 is SGHVS and CDR2 is FNYEAQ. CDR3 sequence (DNA): TGTGCCAGCAGCTTATATACGGGAGAGGAGGAGACCCAGTACTTC. Amino acids: CASSLYTGEEETQYF.

The chain employs TRBV4-3 and TRBJ2-1, with 10 bases matching TRBD2. V shed 0 bases, J shed 15 bases, and the junction held 8 bases outside the gene matches. The CDR3 extends over 14 amino acids. Per the germline V gene, CDR1 is LGHNA and CDR2 is YSLEER. The CDR3 here is CASSQEALAGVPFF. As DNA, the CDR3 is TGCGCCAGCAGCCAAGAGGCGCTAGCGGGAGTCCCGTTCTTC.

J is TRBJ1-3 and V is TRBV28; D is unresolved. Trimming took off 3 bases at V and 4 bases at J, with 13 bases between the two ends. Germline assignment: CDR1 MDHEN and CDR2 SYDVKM. This CDR3 is 15 amino acids long. CDR3 nucleotides: TGTGCCAGCAGTTTCTTGGTTGGGCAGGGAAACACCATATATTTT. It yields the protein CASSFLVGQGNTIYF.

This chain joins TRBV19 and TRBJ2-7; TRBD2 matches 11 bases. Unmatched junction bases numbered 7, after V lost 4 bases and J lost 2 bases. Germline CDR1 reads LNHDA; CDR2 reads SQIVND (reference sequence). The CDR3 runs 16 residues. The CDR3 loop is CASSNLAGGPTYEQYF. The DNA for the CDR3 is TGTGCCAGTAGTAACCTAGCGGGAGGCCCCACCTACGAGCAGTACTTC.

The rearrangement joins TRBV2 to TRBJ2-2; 9 bases are a match to TRBD1. The CDR3 length is 14 residues. Germline lookup yields CDR1 SNHLY and CDR2 FYNNEI. Trimming removed 9 bases from V and 2 bases from J; junction bases left unmatched: 4. The CDR3 DNA follows: TGTGCCAGTGGGGGACAGGGAAACACCGGGGAGCTGTTTTTT. Its translation is CASGGQGNTGELFF.

This clone came up once. V usage is TRBV19 and J usage is TRBJ2-7, with D perhaps matching TRBD2 (6 bases). Germline V CDR1 and CDR2: LNHDA, SQIVND (reference sequence). The CDR3 consists of 16 residues. The V end was cut by 0 bases, the J end by 4 bases, with 16 bases between. The CDR3 reads CASSIEAGLFLYEQYF. The CDR3 bases are TGTGCCAGTAGTATAGAGGCGGGACTCTTTTTATACGAGCAGTACTTC.

The J gene is TRBJ2-7, the V gene TRBV7-8; D not resolved. Trimming left V 3 bases short and J 3 bases short, with 9 bases between. CDR1 and CDR2 from the germline V gene are SGHVS and FQNEAQ. This CDR3 has 13 amino acids. DNA of the CDR3: TGTGCCAGCAGCTTGAGCTCCGACTACGAGCAGTACTTC. Its translation is CASSLSSDYEQYF.

V is TRBV7-8 and J is TRBJ2-1; 10 bases match TRBD2. Germline lookup yields CDR1 SGHVS and CDR2 FQNEAQ. The CDR3 spans 16 residues. V was clipped by 3 bases and J by 3 bases; unmatched bases: 5. The CDR3 nucleotides are TGTGCCAGCAGCTTCGGACTAGCGGTAAACTACAATGAGCAGTTCTTC. Protein sequence: CASSFGLAVNYNEQFF. The variable domain in full, completed from reference TRBV7-8 and TRBJ2-1, reads GAGVSQSPRYKVAKRGQDVALRCDPISGHVSLFWYQQALGQGPEFLTYFQNEAQLDKSGLPSDRFFAERPEGSVSTLKIQRTQQEDSAVYLCASSFGLAVNYNEQFFGPGTRLTVL.

The gene calls are TRBV29-1 and TRBJ2-5; 7 bases are shared with TRBD2. The germline V gene encodes CDR1 SQVTM and CDR2 ANQGSEA. V was pared by 3 bases and J by 4 bases, with 11 bases of the junction left unmatched. CDR3 length: 15 residues. The chain's CDR3 is CSVDEASGLLETQYF. Written as DNA, the CDR3 is TGCAGCGTTGATGAGGCTAGCGGATTGTTAGAGACCCAGTACTTC.

V usage is TRBV28 and J usage is TRBJ1-5; D is possibly TRBD1 (6 bases). This CDR3 is built from 15 residues. Looked up from germline, CDR1 is MDHEN and CDR2 is SYDVKM. V was clipped by 3 bases and J by 6 bases, with 15 bases between them. CDR3 bases: TGTGCCAGCAGTTTGTGGGATACAGGGTTTCAGCCCCAGCATTTT. As protein: CASSLWDTGFQPQHF.